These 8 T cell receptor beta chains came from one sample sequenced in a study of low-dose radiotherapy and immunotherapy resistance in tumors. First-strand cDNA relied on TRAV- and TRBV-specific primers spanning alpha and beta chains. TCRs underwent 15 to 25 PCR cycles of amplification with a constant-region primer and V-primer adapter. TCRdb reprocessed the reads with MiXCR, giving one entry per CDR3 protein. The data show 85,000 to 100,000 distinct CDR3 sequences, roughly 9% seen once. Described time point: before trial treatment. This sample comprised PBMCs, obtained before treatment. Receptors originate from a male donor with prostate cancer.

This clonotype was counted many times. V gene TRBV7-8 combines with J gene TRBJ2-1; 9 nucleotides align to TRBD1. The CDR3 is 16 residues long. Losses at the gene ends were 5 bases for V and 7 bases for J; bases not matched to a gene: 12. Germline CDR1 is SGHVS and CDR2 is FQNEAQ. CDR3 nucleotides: TGTGCCAGCAGCCATAGGGGGGGACAGGGTAGTAATGAGCAGTTCTTC. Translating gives CASSHRGGQGSNEQFF.

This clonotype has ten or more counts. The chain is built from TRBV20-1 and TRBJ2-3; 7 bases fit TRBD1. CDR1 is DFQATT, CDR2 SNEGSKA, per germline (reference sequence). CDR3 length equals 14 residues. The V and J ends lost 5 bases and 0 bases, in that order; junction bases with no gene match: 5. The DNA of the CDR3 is TGCAGTGCTCCGACAGGGACCAGCACAGATACGCAGTATTTT. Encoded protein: CSAPTGTSTDTQYF.

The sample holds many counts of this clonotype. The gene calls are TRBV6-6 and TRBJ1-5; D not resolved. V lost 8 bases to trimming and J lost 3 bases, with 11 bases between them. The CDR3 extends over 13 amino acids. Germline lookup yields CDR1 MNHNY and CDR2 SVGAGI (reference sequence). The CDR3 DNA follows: TGTGCCAGCCGCAACCGACTCAATCAGCCCCAGCATTTT. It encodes CASRNRLNQPQHF.

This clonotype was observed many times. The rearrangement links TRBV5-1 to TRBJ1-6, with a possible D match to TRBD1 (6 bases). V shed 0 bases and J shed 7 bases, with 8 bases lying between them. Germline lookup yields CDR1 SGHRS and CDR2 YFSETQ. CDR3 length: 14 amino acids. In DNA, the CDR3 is TGCGCCAGCAGCTTGGGACAGGAGAATTCACCCCTCCACTTT. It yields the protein CASSLGQENSPLHF.

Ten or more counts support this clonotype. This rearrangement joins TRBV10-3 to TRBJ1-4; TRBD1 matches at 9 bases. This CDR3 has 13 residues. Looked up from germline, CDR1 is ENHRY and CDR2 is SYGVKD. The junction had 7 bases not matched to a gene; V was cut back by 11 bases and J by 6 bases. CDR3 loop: CAAGQGLDEKLFF. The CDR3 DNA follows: TGTGCCGCGGGACAGGGTTTAGATGAAAAACTGTTTTTT.

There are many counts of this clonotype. This CDR3 is CASRILRANNEQFF. In DNA, the CDR3 is TGTGCCAGCAGAATCTTGAGAGCTAACAATGAGCAGTTCTTC. This chain links TRBV6-2 or TRBV6-3 with TRBJ2-1, with D uncertain. The CDR3 is 14 residues long. V dropped 6 bases and J dropped 5 bases, with 14 bases sitting between them. From germline, CDR1 is MNHEY and CDR2 SVGEGT.

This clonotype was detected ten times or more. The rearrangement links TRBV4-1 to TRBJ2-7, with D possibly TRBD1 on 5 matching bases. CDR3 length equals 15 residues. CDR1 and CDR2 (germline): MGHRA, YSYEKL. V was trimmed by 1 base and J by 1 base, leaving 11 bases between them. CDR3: CASSQAFDSSYEQYF. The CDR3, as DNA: TGCGCCAGCAGCCAAGCCTTTGACAGTTCCTACGAGCAGTACTTC.

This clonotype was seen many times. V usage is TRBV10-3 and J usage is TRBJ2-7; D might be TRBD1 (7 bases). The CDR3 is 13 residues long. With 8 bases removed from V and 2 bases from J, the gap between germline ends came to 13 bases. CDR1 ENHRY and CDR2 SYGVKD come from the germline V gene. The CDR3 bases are TGTGCCATCTCCCCAGGGGGGACCTACGAGCAGTACTTC. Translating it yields CAISPGGTYEQYF.